This is a list of T cell receptor beta chains from one sample in a study of blood T cell repertoires in COVID-19. TCRdb keeps only in-frame clones here, not all; method: immunoSEQ multiplex PCR. The sample consists of 150,000 to 200,000 clones, about 81% of them appearing once. The specimen sequenced was peripheral blood. The source is a human donor in a cohort sampled during active COVID-19. Both conserved end residues are part of each CDR3. Fields, in order: J gene, clone size, D gene, V gene, CDR3 protein, CDR3 DNA. The D gene is left open where the match is weak. Some rows mark clone size as missing; the rest say once, few, many or name a class of expanded clone.

j_call: TRBJ2-7
clone_size: NA
d_call: NA
v_call: TRBV7-2
cdr3_aa: CASSTLTGYGLPYEQYF
cdr3_nt: TGTGCCAGCAGCACACTTACAGGATACGGTCTACCCTACGAGCAGTACTTC

j_call: TRBJ1-6
clone_size: few
d_call: NA
v_call: TRBV30
cdr3_aa: CAWIKPGDNSPLHF
cdr3_nt: TGTGCCTGGATCAAACCAGGGGATAATTCACCCCTCCACTTT

j_call: TRBJ2-1
clone_size: NA
d_call: TRBD2
v_call: TRBV27
cdr3_aa: CASSLTLAGRLRNEQFF
cdr3_nt: TGTGCCAGCAGTTTAACACTAGCGGGGAGGCTTAGAAATGAGCAGTTCTTC

j_call: TRBJ1-1
clone_size: once
d_call: NA
v_call: TRBV6-5
cdr3_aa: CASSYLTRENTEAFF
cdr3_nt: TGTGCCAGCAGTTACCTAACCAGGGAGAACACTGAAGCTTTCTTT

j_call: TRBJ2-3
clone_size: NA
d_call: NA
v_call: TRBV7-3
cdr3_aa: CASSLFVGTSGAPTDTQYF
cdr3_nt: TGTGCCAGCAGCTTATTCGTAGGGACTTCGGGAGCTCCCACAGATACGCAGTATTTT

j_call: TRBJ1-1
clone_size: NA
d_call: NA
v_call: TRBV28
cdr3_aa: CASSTSGAHTEAFF
cdr3_nt: TGTGCCAGCAGCACCTCTGGGGCCCACACTGAAGCTTTCTTT

j_call: TRBJ1-5
clone_size: NA
d_call: TRBD1
v_call: TRBV7-8
cdr3_aa: CASGGQRALSNQPQHF
cdr3_nt: TGTGCCAGCGGGGGACAGCGCGCACTTAGCAATCAGCCCCAGCATTTT

j_call: TRBJ1-2
clone_size: NA
d_call: NA
v_call: TRBV30
cdr3_aa: CAWSLTAHVSYGYTF
cdr3_nt: TGTGCCTGGAGTCTAACAGCACACGTCAGCTATGGCTACACCTTC

j_call: TRBJ2-6
clone_size: NA
d_call: TRBD1
v_call: TRBV11-2
cdr3_aa: CASSHRTGGAGANVLTF
cdr3_nt: TGTGCCAGCAGCCACCGGACAGGGGGAGCTGGGGCCAACGTCCTGACTTTC

j_call: TRBJ1-1
clone_size: NA
d_call: NA
v_call: TRBV7-2
cdr3_aa: CASSAQENTEAFF
cdr3_nt: TGTGCCAGCAGCGCGCAGGAGAACACTGAAGCTTTCTTT

j_call: TRBJ2-1
clone_size: NA
d_call: TRBD2
v_call: TRBV10-1
cdr3_aa: CASSESTSVHNEQFF
cdr3_nt: TGCGCCAGCAGTGAGTCAACTAGCGTTCACAATGAGCAGTTCTTC